This T cell receptor (beta chain) is from a study of T cells in localized non-small cell lung cancer. Repertoires were generated with immunoSEQ multiplex PCR, while TCRdb's copy carries only in-frame clones and drops some. The sample lists thousands of clones, 27% occurring once. With regard to this clone: What it binds is unknown.

Whole-study results and caveats: Only one tumor region was sequenced, so heterogeneity remains possible. Uninvolved adjacent lung had more T cell clonality than any other tissue, topping tumor. Within adjacent lung there appeared a median about 54 of the top 100 tumor clones. Patients showing higher blood T cell density tended to see longer overall survival.

The CDR3 contains 15 residues. Germline lookup yields CDR1 GTSNPN and CDR2 SVGIG (reference sequence). The ends lost 2 bases at V and 4 bases at J; junction bases unmatched: 8. The chain recombines TRBV30 with TRBJ1-2; TRBD1 aligns across 9 bases. The sequence was obtained from a man between 18 and 49 years old with stage I lung adenocarcinoma. This specimen consisted of lung tumor tissue, obtained before any cancer treatment. In DNA, the CDR3 is TGTGCCTGGAGTAACTGGGACAGGGAAATCTATGGCTACACCTTC. It encodes CAWSNWDREIYGYTF.